A few counts support the clone carrying this TCR beta chain. No antigen is known for it. This sample was included in a study of T cells in Graves' hyperthyroidism and ophthalmopathy. General study results and limits: Most thyroid clonotypes with frequency above 0.001 were detected in blood.

The germline CDR1 and CDR2 sequences are KGHDR and SFDVKD. This CDR3 spans 20 amino acids. J gave up 5 bases and V 12 bases, and 25 bases lay outside the gene matches. The CDR3 regions of TCR beta were amplified from RNA transcripts. The TCR CDR3 was amplified in a first-round RT-PCR using the HTBI primer set. MiXCR, applied by TCRdb to the multiplex PCR reads, yields one record per CDR3 protein. In the table there are hundreds of thousands of distinct CDR3 sequences, approximately 14% of which are singletons. The receptor's source is a woman between 50 and 59 years old with Graves' ophthalmopathy. The sample was blood. The V call is TRBV24-1, the J call TRBJ2-1; 12 nucleotides line up with TRBD2. The CDR3 protein is CAASGGRGRHWTSGNNEQFF. As DNA, the CDR3 is TGTGCCGCAAGTGGTGGCAGGGGGCGTCATTGGACTAGCGGGAACAATGAGCAGTTCTTC.